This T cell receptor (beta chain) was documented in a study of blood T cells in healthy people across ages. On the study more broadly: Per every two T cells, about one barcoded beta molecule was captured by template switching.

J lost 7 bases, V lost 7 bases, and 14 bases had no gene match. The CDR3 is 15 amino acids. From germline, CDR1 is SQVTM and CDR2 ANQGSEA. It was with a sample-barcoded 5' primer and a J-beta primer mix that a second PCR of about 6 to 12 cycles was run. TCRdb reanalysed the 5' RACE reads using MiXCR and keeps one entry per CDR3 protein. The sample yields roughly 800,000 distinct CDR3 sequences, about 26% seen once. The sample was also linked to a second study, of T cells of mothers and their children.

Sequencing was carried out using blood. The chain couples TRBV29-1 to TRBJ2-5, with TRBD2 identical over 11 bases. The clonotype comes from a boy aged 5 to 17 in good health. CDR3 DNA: TGCAGCGCTGATCCTAGCGGGGGGCTCGAGGGGACCCAGTACTTC. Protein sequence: CSADPSGGLEGTQYF.